Detailed here is one TCR beta chain. This clonotype was observed a single time. There is no known antigen for this receptor. The sample holds no much larger clone one base away, and base qualities are not on file. This sample was taken from a study of identical twins (dated by TCRdb to about 2016). At the level of the whole study: To test whether fetal clonotypes persist, this study deep-sequenced TCR alpha and beta repertoires from monozygotic twins, from unrelated adults of various ages, and from cord blood. To rule out contamination, replicate twin experiments were performed at different times with different library preparation protocols. Points the paper makes about the study in general: Compared with coincidental sharing between unrelated individuals, out-of-frame TCR alpha sequences shared between twins showed an excess of sequences with low generation probability. The excess sharing between twins in beta out-of-frame sequences was weaker because fewer shared sequences reduced the signal-to-noise ratio. Invariant T cells such as MAIT and iNKT could partly confound zero-insertion analyses, though diverse VJ usage argued against this for most clonotypes. Because the same donors could not be followed over many years, the conclusions depended on cross-sectional statistical analysis. Abundant cord blood beta clonotypes carried fewer insertions; young adult naive repertoires showed a weaker similar trend, while memory repertoires showed none. Recombination models systematically underestimated out-of-frame TCR alpha sharing in monozygotic twins but agreed with sharing between unrelated individuals.

Including the terminal cysteine and phenylalanine, the CDR3 comprises 12 residues. Just CDR3 DNA is preserved here, 36 bases in frame from base 1. V and J are truncated by 7 bases and 7 bases respectively, leaving an intervening sequence of 14 bases. The germline V gene supplies CDR1 MNHEY and CDR2 SVGEGT. Every donor in the study was a healthy Caucasian. The library was generated by 5' RACE. Sequenced on an Illumina HiSeq 2000. A universal primer binding site was introduced by template switching, and a unique molecular identifier was present in the final cDNA, enabling accurate counting of TCR cDNA molecules. Specific primers in the conserved constant-segment region were used to synthesize first-strand cDNA for the TCR alpha and beta chains. Each cDNA library was double barcoded, with a SMART-Mk sample barcode plus Illumina barcodes, to control for contamination. Two successive PCR steps introduced TruSeq adapter sequences along with Illumina sample barcodes. The TCR alpha and beta cDNA libraries were sequenced on the Illumina HiSeq platform using custom primers. The original pipeline was this. Raw reads were processed with MiGEC to extract unique molecular identifiers, and MiXCR was used to determine CDR3 positions. Recombination models were inferred per individual with the repgenHMM and IGoR tools using an EM algorithm. Shared clonotype analysis was performed with the tcR package in R, normalizing sharing by the product of cloneset sizes. To study raw recombination free of thymic and clonal selection effects, out-of-frame nonproductive sequences were analyzed. The raw public reads went through TCRdb reprocessing: fastp at Q25, MiXCR clone calling, in-frame beta chains kept. Rows merge per CDR3 protein into single entries with the most common DNA and genes. The V and J calls and clone size come from TCRdb's table, not from the authors' own analysis. This sample is represented by around 1.7 million distinct CDR3 sequences; about 30% of them were singletons. The ten most abundant clones make up under 0.35% of the sample.

Sequenced input: cord blood. Rearrangement joined TRBV6-2 or TRBV6-3 to TRBJ2-7; TRBD2 is a weak D gene call, 6 bases matching. The sequence came from a newborn girl in good health. The nucleotide sequence reads TGTGCCAGCACACGGACTATGGGGGAGCAGTACTTC. It translates as CASTRTMGEQYF.